This T cell receptor beta chain is from a study of blood T cell repertoires in COVID-19. Across the whole study: Acute-phase and convalescent COVID-19 samples originated in the United States, Italy and Spain. PBMCs, B-cell-depleted T cells, or T cells provided the cDNA or gDNA that made up the material.

In the study's own analysis: Reference gene primer amplification yielded estimated nucleated cell counts. Repertoires were generated with immunoSEQ multiplex PCR, while TCRdb's copy carries only in-frame clones and drops some. For V, J and clone size, that table is used; D and trimming come from the DNA. In the table there are 120,000 or so clones, around 81% of which are singletons. This clone was seen a few times. V was pared by 3 bases and J by 7 bases, with 12 bases between. The CDR3 has 13 amino acids. This chain links TRBV12-3 or TRBV12-4 with TRBJ1-2, with D possibly matching TRBD1 (5 bases). The material sequenced was peripheral blood. The TCR comes from a man in his 60s with acute or convalescent COVID-19. The CDR3 sequence: CASSFGGWTGYTF. For the CDR3, the DNA is TGTGCCAGCAGTTTCGGGGGTTGGACTGGCTACACCTTC.